Listed below are T cell receptor beta chains from one sample, sequenced in a study of shared clonotypes between healthy human individuals. Using immunoSEQ multiplex PCR, the repertoire was profiled, and TCRdb retains in-frame clones only, with some absent. The sample lists about 2 million clones; 90% to 95% were seen once. Sequencing input: naive CD4+ T cells sorted from blood. The receptors come from a young man in good health. CDR3s include the opening cysteine and the closing phenylalanine or tryptophan. Fields, in order: J gene, D gene, clone size, V gene, CDR3 protein, CDR3 DNA. D genes are given only for firm matches. Only part of the rows carry a size: once, few, many, or a class if the clone is expanded.

TRBJ1-4,-,-,TRBV19,CASSDSGTRNEKLFF,TGTGCCAGTAGTGATTCCGGGACACGAAATGAAAAACTGTTTTTT
TRBJ2-2,-,once,TRBV9,CASSVGIRELFF,TGTGCCAGCAGCGTAGGAATTCGGGAGCTGTTTTTT
TRBJ1-5,-,-,TRBV18,CASSPSRGPNQPQHF,TGTGCCAGCTCACCATCCAGGGGCCCAAATCAGCCCCAGCATTTT
TRBJ2-3,-,once,TRBV7-2,CASSLGVRAGTDTQYF,TGTGCCAGCAGCTTAGGGGTACGGGCGGGCACAGATACGCAGTATTTT
TRBJ2-7,TRBD1,-,TRBV9,CASSVAGTATYEQYF,TGTGCCAGCAGCGTAGCGGGGACAGCTACCTACGAGCAGTACTTC
TRBJ2-7,TRBD2,once,TRBV6-1,CASSEAGTTVYEQYF,TGTGCCAGCAGTGAAGCAGGGACTACGGTTTACGAGCAGTACTTC
TRBJ2-6,-,-,TRBV9,CASSVAGSGANVLTF,TGTGCCAGCAGCGTAGCTGGTTCTGGGGCCAACGTCCTGACTTTC
TRBJ2-3,-,-,TRBV12-5,CASCPIPIPGADTQYF,TGTGCTAGTTGCCCCATCCCAATCCCTGGTGCGGATACGCAGTATTTT
TRBJ2-2,-,-,TRBV27,CASRRSSELRAGELFF,-
TRBJ1-1,TRBD1,-,TRBV6-1,CASSGKLQGPPEAFF,TGTGCCAGCAGTGGAAAATTACAGGGGCCCCCTGAAGCTTTCTTT
TRBJ2-7,TRBD1,-,TRBV11-2,CASSPVQGASYEQYF,TGTGCCAGCAGTCCTGTCCAGGGGGCCTCCTACGAGCAGTACTTC
TRBJ2-3,-,-,TRBV30,CAWSVMGASDTQYF,TGTGCCTGGAGTGTAATGGGGGCCTCAGATACGCAGTATTTT
TRBJ2-7,TRBD1,-,TRBV27,CASSSTGTDTYEQYF,TGTGCCAGCAGTTCCACCGGGACAGATACCTACGAGCAGTACTTC
TRBJ1-2,-,-,TRBV2,CASSDQGASGYTF,TGTGCCAGCAGTGACCAGGGTGCCTCCGGCTACACCTTC
TRBJ2-2,-,-,TRBV10-1,CASSEGGANTGELFF,TGCGCCAGCAGTGAAGGAGGGGCGAACACCGGGGAGCTGTTTTTT
TRBJ1-2,TRBD1,-,TRBV27,CASSLQPGGLGYGYTF,TGTGCCAGCAGTTTACAACCAGGGGGTCTGGGCTATGGCTACACCTTC
TRBJ2-7,-,-,TRBV15,CATSPRVQRTYEQYF,TGTGCCACCAGCCCCCGGGTGCAGCGTACCTACGAGCAGTACTTC
TRBJ2-7,-,-,TRBV21-1,CALSRTGQGELSSSYEQYF,TGTGCCCTCAGCCGTACTGGACAGGGAGAGCTGAGTAGCTCCTACGAGCAGTACTTC
TRBJ2-7,TRBD1,-,TRBV4-3,CASSQTGGISYEQYF,TGCGCCAGCAGCCAAACAGGGGGGATCTCCTACGAGCAGTACTTC
TRBJ2-7,TRBD2,-,TRBV5-1,CASSLGFSFRASGSYEQYF,TGCGCCAGCAGCTTGGGGTTTTCTTTTCGGGCTAGCGGGAGCTACGAGCAGTACTTC
TRBJ2-7,-,once,TRBV29-1,CSVEDDSSYEQYF,TGCAGCGTTGAAGATGACAGCTCCTACGAGCAGTACTTC
TRBJ1-2,-,-,TRBV30,CAWKFPRDRPGYTF,TGTGCCTGGAAGTTCCCCCGTGACAGGCCGGGCTACACCTTC
TRBJ2-3,-,-,TRBV4-3,CASSQETGQGTDTQYF,TGCGCCAGCAGCCAAGAGACAGGTCAGGGCACAGATACGCAGTATTTT
TRBJ2-7,-,-,TRBV5-1,CASSLDWLNNYEQYF,TGCGCCAGCAGCTTGGACTGGCTCAACAACTACGAGCAGTACTTC
TRBJ2-3,TRBD1,-,TRBV5-1,CASSQGTGGGTDTQYF,TGCGCCAGCAGCCAGGGGACAGGCGGGGGCACAGATACGCAGTATTTT
TRBJ1-1,-,-,TRBV29-1,CSVVGVGRMNTEAFF,TGCAGCGTTGTCGGCGTGGGGAGAATGAACACTGAAGCTTTCTTT
TRBJ1-2,-,-,TRBV10-3,CAISEVGTPYGYTF,TGTGCCATCAGTGAGGTGGGGACACCCTATGGCTACACCTTC
TRBJ2-7,-,once,TRBV7-9,CASSLGTVSYEQYF,TGTGCCAGCAGCTTAGGGACAGTATCCTACGAGCAGTACTTC
TRBJ2-7,TRBD1,once,TRBV18,CASSPPGQGYEQYF,TGTGCCAGCTCACCACCGGGACAGGGTTACGAGCAGTACTTC
TRBJ1-6,-,-,TRBV2,CASKGQNNSPLHF,TGTGCCAGCAAAGGACAGAATAATTCACCCCTCCACTTT
TRBJ1-1,-,-,TRBV19,CASSPKETLKLSF,TGTGCCAGTAGCCCTAAAGAAACACTGAAGCTTTCCTTT
TRBJ1-1,-,-,TRBV5-1,CASSLYGMNTEAFF,TGCGCCAGCAGCTTGTACGGAATGAACACTGAAGCTTTCTTT
TRBJ2-3,-,-,TRBV12-2,CASRLPDTQYF,TGTGCAAGTCGCTTACCGGATACGCAGTATTTT
TRBJ2-1,-,-,TRBV7-2,CASSLMGRVWDEQFF,TGTGCCAGCAGCTTAATGGGGCGGGTGTGGGATGAGCAGTTCTTC
TRBJ2-5,TRBD1,-,TRBV5-4,CASSQGQGRETQYF,TGTGCCAGCAGCCAGGGACAGGGGAGAGAGACCCAGTACTTC
TRBJ2-7,-,-,TRBV5-1,CASSWSGVYEQYF,TGCGCCAGCAGCTGGTCAGGGGTTTACGAGCAGTACTTC
TRBJ2-4,TRBD1,-,TRBV18,CASSPGQKNIQYF,TGTGCCAGCTCACCGGGACAGAAAAACATTCAGTACTTC
TRBJ2-2,-,-,TRBV19,CASKEASNTGELFF,TGTGCCAGTAAGGAGGCATCGAACACCGGGGAGCTGTTTTTT
TRBJ1-4,-,once,TRBV5-1,CASSLETGFGNEKLFF,TGCGCCAGCAGCTTGGAAACGGGGTTCGGTAATGAAAAACTGTTTTTT
TRBJ2-3,-,-,TRBV20-1,CSARNSNTQYF,TGCAGTGCTAGAAACTCCAACACGCAGTATTTT
TRBJ2-7,TRBD1,-,TRBV7-2,CASSLNRGQVYEQYF,TGTGCCAGCAGCTTAAACCGGGGACAGGTGTACGAGCAGTACTTC
TRBJ1-1,-,once,TRBV6-5,CASSPSSGRAGAFF,TGTGCCAGCAGCCCCTCCTCGGGGAGAGCTGGAGCTTTCTTT
TRBJ2-3,-,-,TRBV4-1,CASSLPLGTDTQYF,TGCGCCAGCAGCCTACCGCTGGGCACAGATACGCAGTATTTT
TRBJ2-5,-,-,TRBV11-3,CASSSRDQQTQYF,TGTGCCAGCAGCTCCCGGGACCAACAGACCCAGTACTTC
TRBJ2-7,-,-,TRBV25-1,CASSQGYPYEQYF,TGTGCCAGCAGTCAAGGTTATCCCTACGAGCAGTACTTC
TRBJ1-1,-,-,TRBV6-6,CASSSSGTEAFF,TGTGCCAGCAGTTCCTCTGGCACTGAAGCTTTCTTT
TRBJ1-2,TRBD1,-,TRBV5-4,CASSFPDRSGDGYTF,TGTGCCAGCAGCTTCCCGGACAGGTCGGGGGATGGCTACACCTTC
TRBJ1-3,-,-,TRBV15,CATSTLDGRNTIYF,TGTGCCACCAGCACCTTGGACGGGAGAAACACCATATATTTT
TRBJ2-1,TRBD2,-,TRBV7-2,CASGQTSGRRNEQFF,TGTGCCAGCGGCCAGACTAGCGGGAGAAGGAATGAGCAGTTCTTC
TRBJ1-5,-,-,TRBV6-1,CASRPAGYSNQPQHF,TGTGCCAGCAGACCGGCAGGGTATAGCAATCAGCCCCAGCATTTT
TRBJ2-7,-,few,TRBV10-1,CASSAFTSGEQYF,TGCGCCAGCAGTGCCTTTACGTCAGGAGAACAGTACTTC
TRBJ2-7,TRBD1,-,TRBV29-1,CSVARDRGNEQYF,TGCAGCGTTGCTCGGGACAGGGGAAACGAGCAGTACTTC
TRBJ2-3,TRBD1,-,TRBV27,CASSIPGTATDTQYF,TGTGCCAGCAGTATCCCAGGGACAGCCACAGATACGCAGTATTTT